Sequencing of this T cell receptor beta chain was carried out in a study of post-analysis software for immune sequencing data. Findings and caveats of the study: The five TRBV segments detected at higher frequency in patients than in controls included TRBV5-6, TRBV5-1 and TRBV20-1. Co-batched samples clustered tightly together by F measure.

This CDR3 has 15 amino acids. CDR1 and CDR2 from the germline V gene are LGHNT and FRNRAP. As regards this clonotype: The antigen is not known. At one end, the junction sequence differs from germline, possibly due to a read error.

Libraries were made from TCR beta cDNA, and they carried unique molecular identifiers. One entry per CDR3 protein, called by TCRdb with MiXCR from the PCR reads. The sample lists hundreds of thousands of distinct CDR3 sequences; roughly three fifths were seen once. This receptor was taken from a girl aged 2 to 10 with multiple sclerosis. The chain links TRBV12-5 to TRBJ2-7, with 8 bases fitting TRBD1. Sequencing was performed on blood. The CDR3 DNA reads as TGTGCTAGTGGTTTAACAGGGGGATCCCTCTACGTGCAGTACTTC. This encodes CASGLTGGSLYVQYF.